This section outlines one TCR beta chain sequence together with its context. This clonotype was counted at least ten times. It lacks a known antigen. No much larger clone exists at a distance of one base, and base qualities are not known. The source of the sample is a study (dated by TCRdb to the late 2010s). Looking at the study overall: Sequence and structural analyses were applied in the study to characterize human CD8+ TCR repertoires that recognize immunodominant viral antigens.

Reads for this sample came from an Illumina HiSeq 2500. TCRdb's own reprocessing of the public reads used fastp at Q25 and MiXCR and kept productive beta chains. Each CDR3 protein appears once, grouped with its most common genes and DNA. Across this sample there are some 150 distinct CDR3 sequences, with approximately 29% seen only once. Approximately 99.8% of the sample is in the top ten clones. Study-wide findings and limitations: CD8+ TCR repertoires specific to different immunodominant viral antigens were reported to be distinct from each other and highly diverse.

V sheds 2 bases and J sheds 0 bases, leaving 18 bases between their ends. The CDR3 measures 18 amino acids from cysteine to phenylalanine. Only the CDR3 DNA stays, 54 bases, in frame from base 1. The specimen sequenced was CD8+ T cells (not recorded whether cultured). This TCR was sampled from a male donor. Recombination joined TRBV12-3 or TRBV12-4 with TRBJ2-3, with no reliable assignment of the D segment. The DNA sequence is TGTGCCAGCAGTTTACCACCATTCGCAAGTACTAGCACAGATACGCAGTATTTT. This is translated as CASSLPPFASTSTDTQYF.